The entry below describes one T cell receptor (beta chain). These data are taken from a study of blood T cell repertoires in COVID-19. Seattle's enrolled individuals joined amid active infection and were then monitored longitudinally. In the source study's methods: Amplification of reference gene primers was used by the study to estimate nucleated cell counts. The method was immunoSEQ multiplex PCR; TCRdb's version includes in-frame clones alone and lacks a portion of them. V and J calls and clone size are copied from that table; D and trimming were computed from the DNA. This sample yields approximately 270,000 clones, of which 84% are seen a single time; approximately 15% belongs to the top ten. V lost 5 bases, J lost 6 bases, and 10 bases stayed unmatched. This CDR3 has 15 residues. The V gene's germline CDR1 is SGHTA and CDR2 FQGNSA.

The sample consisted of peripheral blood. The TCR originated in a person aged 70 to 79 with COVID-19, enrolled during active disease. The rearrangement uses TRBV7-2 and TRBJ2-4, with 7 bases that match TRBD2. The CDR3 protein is CASSRLFGGGNIQYF. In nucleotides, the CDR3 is TGTGCCAGCAGCCGCCTTTTTGGCGGGGGAAACATTCAGTACTTC.